Shown below are 20 T cell receptor beta chains from a single sample sequenced in a study of OX40 agonist ivuxolimab in advanced cancers. Libraries came from the immunoSEQ multiplex PCR assay. This is the immuneACCESS table as TCRdb keeps it, with only in-frame sequences that have V and J called. A part of the clones is gone; compared with another copy, unresolved V genes explain less than half, and the rest is unexplained. Within this sample are some 70,000 clones, with approximately 91% of them counted one time only. Less than 2.5% of the sample is held by the ten biggest clonotypes. The specimen comprised CD4+ or CD8+ T cells sorted from blood, sampled in a trial of the OX40 agonist ivuxolimab. The origin of the receptors is an adult with an advanced solid tumor such as melanoma, head and neck, liver or kidney cancer.

V usage is TRBV7-8 and J usage is TRBJ1-1; D call uncertain. This CDR3 is built from 15 residues. The V end lost 1 base, the J end lost 10 bases, and 19 bases lay between the germline ends. Looked up from germline, CDR1 is SGHVS and CDR2 is FQNEAQ. CDR3 sequence reads: CASSLGFIGVDVAFF. The CDR3 nucleotides read TGTGCCAGCAGCTTAGGGTTTATCGGGGTAGATGTAGCTTTCTTT.

This chain connects TRBV5-5 to TRBJ2-7; D is possibly TRBD2 (5 bases). The CDR3 extends over 16 amino acids. CDR1 SGHKS and CDR2 YYEKEE come from the germline V gene (reference sequence). V lost 4 bases, J lost 6 bases, and 23 bases lay in between. DNA for the CDR3: TGTGCCAGCAGCCCCACCGTGCGGGCAGTCGAACGCGAGCAGTACTTC. Its translation is CASSPTVRAVEREQYF.

As to this clone: One junction end does not reproduce the germline sequence, and a read error may be involved. The chain uses TRBV7-7 and TRBJ2-3; D tentatively fits TRBD1 or TRBD2 (5 bases each). The CDR3 runs 14 residues. Per germline, CDR1 SSHAT and CDR2 FNYEAQ (reference sequence). CDR3 sequence: CASSLDGTTDTQYF. The DNA of the CDR3 is TGTGCTAGCAGCTTAGACGGGACCACAGATACGCAGTATTTT. The variable domain in full, completed from reference TRBV7-7 and TRBJ2-3, reads GAGVSQSPRYKVTKRGQDVTLRCDPISSHATLYWYQQALGQGPEFLTYFNYEAQPDKSGLPSDRFSAERPEGSISTLTIQRTEQRDSAMYRCASSLDGTTDTQYFGPGTRLTVL.

This chain uses TRBV28 with TRBJ1-1; TRBD1 might be the D (5 bases). This CDR3 is built from 14 residues. Germline CDR1 and CDR2: MDHEN and SYDVKM. V lost 2 bases and J 4 bases, leaving 11 bases between the germline ends. The CDR3 sequence: CASSLGDRATEAFF. Written as DNA, the CDR3 is TGTGCCAGCAGTTTAGGGGACCGGGCCACTGAAGCTTTCTTT. The full variable domain, its missing parts supplied by reference TRBV28 and TRBJ1-1, is DVKVTQSSRYLVKRTGEKVFLECVQDMDHENMFWYRQDPGLGLRLIYFSYDVKMKEKGDIPEGYSVSREKKERFSLILESASTNQTSMYLCASSLGDRATEAFFGQGTRLTVV.

The V gene is TRBV6-5, the J gene TRBJ2-5; 10 nucleotides agree with TRBD2. Germline CDR1 and CDR2: MNHEY and SVGAGI. This CDR3 has 13 residues. The V segment lost 9 bases and the J segment 3 bases; nucleotides outside the gene matches: 4. Here the CDR3 DNA reads TGTGCCAGTAGCGGGAGGTTTGAAGAGACCCAGTACTTC. This translates into CASSGRFEETQYF.

The chain has TRBV28 and TRBJ2-7, with 8 bases fitting TRBD1. J lost 6 bases, V lost 6 bases, and 4 bases had no gene match. The CDR3 length is 12 residues. Germline CDR1 MDHEN, CDR2 SYDVKM. The CDR3 protein is CASSLTGAEQYF. In DNA, the CDR3 is TGTGCCAGCAGCTTGACAGGGGCCGAGCAGTACTTC.

V is TRBV11-2 and J is TRBJ2-1, with D unresolved. CDR1 and CDR2 from the germline V gene are SGHAT and FQNNGV. Trimming stripped 0 bases from V and 9 bases from J, with 15 bases between. CDR3 length: 15 residues. The CDR3 here is CASSLERRGISEQFF. The CDR3 DNA reads as TGTGCCAGCAGCTTAGAGAGGCGTGGGATCTCTGAGCAGTTCTTC.

This chain links TRBV10-2 with TRBJ2-1, with 14 bases that match TRBD2. The CDR3 is made up of 18 amino acids. The germline CDR1 and CDR2 sequences are WSHSY and SAAADI. J gave up 8 bases and V 5 bases, and 14 bases lay outside the gene matches. The CDR3 DNA follows: TGCGCCAGCAGTCAACCGGGACTAGCGGGAGCCCGGGCGGATGAGCAGTTCTTC. This translates into CASSQPGLAGARADEQFF.

The table lists this clone with a count of one. V is TRBV14 and J is TRBJ2-7; unclear D gene. The CDR3 is 14 residues long. V dropped 2 bases and J dropped 0 bases, with 8 bases sitting between them. Germline V lookup: CDR1 SGHDN, CDR2 FVKESK. This chain's CDR3 is CASSQRPSSYEQYF. The DNA for the CDR3 is TGTGCCAGCAGCCAACGACCGAGCTCCTACGAGCAGTACTTC.

V and J are TRBV7-8 and TRBJ1-1, with 7 bases matching TRBD1. Germline values: CDR1 SGHVS, CDR2 FQNEAQ. With V trimmed by 4 bases and J by 1 base, 18 bases remained unmatched. The CDR3 is made up of 19 amino acids. CDR3 DNA sequence: TGTGCCAGCAGCTCGTCCCGTCTAGACAGGGATGGGAAGAACACTGAAGCTTTCTTT. It codes for CASSSSRLDRDGKNTEAFF.

The V call is TRBV11-2, the J call TRBJ2-7; no definite D call. V lost 4 bases and J 4 bases, leaving 8 bases between the germline ends. The CDR3 sequence is 12 residues long. In germline, CDR1 is SGHAT, CDR2 FQNNGV. The CDR3 is CASSSEGYEQYF. The CDR3 DNA sequence: TGTGCCAGCAGCTCTGAAGGGTACGAGCAGTACTTC.

V is TRBV28 and J is TRBJ1-2, with D tentatively TRBD1 (6 bases). V was shortened by 8 bases and J by 3 bases, with 13 bases between the two germline ends. CDR3 size: 13 residues. CDR1 and CDR2 from the germline V gene are MDHEN and SYDVKM. The CDR3 is CASRRGGYYGYTF. The DNA of the CDR3 is TGTGCCAGCCGAAGAGGGGGTTACTATGGCTACACCTTC.

The chain employs TRBV28 and TRBJ2-3; D is possibly TRBD1 (6 bases). The CDR3 has 15 amino acids. V was pared by 2 bases and J by 0 bases, with 9 bases between. Germline V lookup: CDR1 MDHEN, CDR2 SYDVKM. CDR3 in DNA: TGTGCCAGCAGTTTAGATCAGGGGAGCACAGATACGCAGTATTTT. Translating gives CASSLDQGSTDTQYF.

This clone was recorded once. V and J are TRBV5-4 and TRBJ1-2, with D tentatively TRBD1 (5 bases). Germline-derived CDR1 and CDR2 are SGHNT and YYREEE (reference sequence). The CDR3 is made up of 16 amino acids. With 8 bases removed from V and 4 bases from J, the gap between germline ends came to 24 bases. CDR3 bases: TGTGCCAGTAGTACAGGTCCCCTGCCTGAGTTCTATGGCTACACCTTC. Its translation is CASSTGPLPEFYGYTF.

CDR3 protein: CASGGGGKPQPQHF. Here the CDR3 DNA reads TGTGCTAGTGGGGGTGGGGGGAAGCCTCAGCCCCAGCATTTT. The rearrangement uses TRBV12-5 and TRBJ1-5; TRBD1 is a possible D gene (5 bases). The CDR3 has 14 amino acids. Germline V gene lookup returns CDR1 LGHNT and CDR2 FRNRAP. V lost 6 bases to trimming and J lost 6 bases, with 15 bases between them.

The chain has TRBV6-5 and TRBJ1-3, with D tentatively TRBD1 (5 bases). The CDR3 totals 15 residues. Germline assignment: CDR1 MNHEY and CDR2 SVGAGI. V lost 0 bases, J lost 2 bases, and 8 bases lay in between. CDR3 residues: CASSYSGDTGNTIYF. The CDR3, as DNA: TGTGCCAGCAGTTACTCGGGGGATACTGGAAACACCATATATTTT.

This clone has only a few counts. The chain employs TRBV30 and TRBJ2-1; 13 bases are shared with TRBD2. V trimming: 5 bases; J trimming: 4 bases; junction bases outside the gene matches: 5. In germline, CDR1 is GTSNPN, CDR2 SVGIG (reference sequence). This CDR3 contains 15 residues. The CDR3 DNA is TGTGCCTGGGGGCGACTAGCGGGGGGTTACAATGAGCAGTTCTTC. Protein sequence: CAWGRLAGGYNEQFF. Using reference TRBV30 and TRBJ2-1 for the parts outside the CDR3, the full variable domain is SQTIHQWPATLVQPVGSPLSLECTVEGTSNPNLYWYRQAAGRGLQLLFYSVGIGQISSEVPQNLSASRPQDRQFILSSKKLLLSDSGFYLCAWGRLAGGYNEQFFGPGTRLTVL.

J is TRBJ2-2 and V is TRBV4-2, with 8 bases fitting TRBD2. There are 19 residues in the CDR3. Germline CDR1 and CDR2: LGHNA and YNFKEQ. With 3 bases clipped from V and 7 bases from J, the junction kept 19 bases outside the gene matches. This chain's CDR3 is CASSQGGSGGQIGIGELFF. Here the CDR3 DNA reads TGTGCCAGCAGCCAGGGAGGGTCGGGAGGGCAAATAGGAATCGGGGAGCTGTTTTTT.

This clone was observed a single time. The chain couples TRBV7-2 to TRBJ1-1; D is unclear. The CDR3 is 14 amino acids. The germline V and J ends were trimmed by 3 bases and 2 bases, with 10 bases remaining between them. Germline V gene data show CDR1 as SGHTA and CDR2 as FQGNSA. This chain's CDR3 is CASSLSRENTEAFF. CDR3 coding DNA: TGTGCCAGCAGCTTGAGTAGGGAAAACACTGAAGCTTTCTTT.

A note on this clone: The junction differs from germline at one of its ends, possibly a read error. The chain carries TRBV5-6 and TRBJ1-3, with no clear D. Germline V lookup: CDR1 SGHDT, CDR2 YYEEEE. This CDR3 contains 13 residues. DNA of the CDR3: TGTGCCAGCAGCTTCCGGGGTGGAAAGACCATATATTTT. Translating gives CASSFRGGKTIYF.